What follows are 10 T cell receptor beta chains derived from one specimen sequenced in a study of shared clonotypes between healthy human individuals. TCRdb keeps only in-frame clones here, not all; method: immunoSEQ multiplex PCR. Of some 2,500,000 clones listed, 85% to 95% are singletons. The specimen sequenced was naive CD4+ T cells from PBMCs. Subset specified: CD45RA+ positively selected. The receptor set was obtained from a man aged 18 to 35 in good health. Some clones in this sample may be carry-over from other donors' samples.

The rearrangement links TRBV7-3 to TRBJ2-1, with D perhaps matching TRBD1 or TRBD2 (5 bases each). V was trimmed by 2 bases and J by 7 bases, leaving 18 bases between them. The CDR3 contains 16 residues. Per germline, CDR1 SGHTA and CDR2 FQGTGA. CDR3 sequence (DNA): TGTGCCAGCAGCTTATCGGGGCCTCCGGACGATAATGAGCAGTTCTTC. Translating gives CASSLSGPPDDNEQFF.

This clone was found once. This chain links TRBV28 with TRBJ1-2; 8 positions agree with TRBD1. The CDR3 spans 13 residues. Germline V lookup: CDR1 MDHEN, CDR2 SYDVKM. V shed 7 bases and J 4 bases; nucleotides not matched to a gene: 5. The chain's CDR3 is CASTRDRTYGYTF. The CDR3 DNA sequence: TGTGCCAGCACAAGGGACAGGACCTATGGCTACACCTTC.

The chain joins TRBV30 to TRBJ2-2, with D maybe TRBD1 (6 bases). Germline CDR1 and CDR2: GTSNPN and SVGIG (reference sequence). Trimming cost V 4 bases and J 12 bases, with 12 bases left between them. This CDR3 comprises 11 residues. The CDR3 here is CAWNREPKLFF. CDR3 in DNA: TGTGCCTGGAACAGGGAACCCAAGCTGTTTTTT.

This clone was seen only a few times. The chain uses TRBV10-3 and TRBJ1-3, with D uncertain. Trimming left V 3 bases short and J 0 bases short, with 3 bases between. Per the germline V gene, CDR1 is ENHRY and CDR2 is SYGVKD. This CDR3 is 13 amino acids long. CDR3: CAISDSSGNTIYF. CDR3 bases: TGTGCCATCAGTGATTCCTCTGGAAACACCATATATTTT.

The chain carries TRBV29-1 and TRBJ2-7; D may be TRBD1 or TRBD2 (5 bases each). V was trimmed by 6 bases and J by 0 bases, leaving 15 bases between them. This CDR3 region has 14 residues. CDR1 SQVTM and CDR2 ANQGSEA come from the germline V gene. The CDR3 is CSVSEGTASYEQYF. The CDR3 DNA follows: TGCAGCGTCAGTGAGGGGACGGCCTCCTACGAGCAGTACTTC.

This sequence joins TRBV5-4 and TRBJ2-2; tentatively, D is TRBD1 or TRBD2 (6 bases each). The CDR3 length is 16 residues. The V and J ends lost 1 base and 4 bases respectively, with 14 bases between them. Germline CDR1 reads SGHNT; CDR2 reads YYREEE (reference sequence). CDR3 amino acids: CASSLRGAGATGELFF. CDR3 in DNA: TGTGCCAGCAGCTTGAGGGGGGCAGGGGCCACCGGGGAGCTGTTTTTT. The variable domain in full, completed from reference TRBV5-4 and TRBJ2-2, reads ETGVTQSPTHLIKTRGQQVTLRCSSQSGHNTVSWYQQALGQGPQFIFQYYREEENGRGNFPPRFSGLQFPNYSSELNVNALELDDSALYLCASSLRGAGATGELFFGEGSRLTVL.

The rearrangement uses TRBV19 and TRBJ1-1; perhaps TRBD1 as D (5 bases). Trimming stripped 5 bases from V and 1 base from J, with 14 bases between. Germline lookup yields CDR1 LNHDA and CDR2 SQIVND (reference sequence). The CDR3 spans 15 residues. The CDR3 DNA is TGTGCCAGTAGTCCCCCCGCCAGGGCGAACACTGAAGCTTTCTTT. Protein sequence: CASSPPARANTEAFF. Looking up the rest from reference TRBV19 and TRBJ1-1 gives the full variable domain: DGGITQSPKYLFRKEGQNVTLSCEQNLNHDAMYWYRQDPGQGLRLIYYSQIVNDFQKGDIAEGYSVSREKKESFPLTVTSAQKNPTAFYLCASSPPARANTEAFFGQGTRLTVV.

The rearrangement uses TRBV5-1 and TRBJ1-4, with 8 bases aligning to TRBD1. The junction had 13 bases not matched to a gene; V was cut back by 5 bases and J by 7 bases. Looked up from germline, CDR1 is SGHRS and CDR2 is YFSETQ. This CDR3 is built from 16 residues. As DNA, the CDR3 is TGCGCCAGCAGTCTTCAGCCTCAGGGGGCGCGTGAAAAACTGTTTTTT. As protein: CASSLQPQGAREKLFF.

This clone was seen just once. The DNA for the CDR3 is TGTGCCAGCAGCCACAGGACAGGGGGATCGAACACCGGGGAGCTGTTTTTT. It specifies CASSHRTGGSNTGELFF. This chain uses TRBV5-6 with TRBJ2-2, with 10 positions matching TRBD1. This CDR3 spans 17 amino acids. Germline CDR1 is SGHDT and CDR2 is YYEEEE. V shed 4 bases and J 0 bases; nucleotides not matched to a gene: 6.

V usage is TRBV2 and J usage is TRBJ2-1; 7 bases agree with TRBD2. CDR3 length equals 14 residues. The ends lost 6 bases at V and 2 bases at J; junction bases unmatched: 4. The V gene's germline CDR1 is SNHLY and CDR2 FYNNEI. CDR3 region: CASRTSHTYNEQFF. CDR3 bases: TGTGCCAGCAGGACTAGCCACACCTACAATGAGCAGTTCTTC.